The 9 T cell receptor beta chains listed next were all sequenced from one sample in a study of cytomegalovirus exposure and HLA in healthy donors. PCR used 60 Vbeta primers and 13 Jbeta primers. Generated by immunoSEQ multiplex PCR, the TCRdb table keeps only in-frame clones and is missing some. The data hold approximately 140,000 clones, with about three quarters observed a single time. Sequencing used PBMCs. The source of these receptors is a woman in her 40s in good health and CMV-seronegative.

The V call is TRBV30, the J call TRBJ2-7; TRBD1 might be the D (5 bases). The CDR3 covers 13 residues. V was trimmed by 2 bases and J by 0 bases, leaving 8 bases between them. Germline V gene sequence: CDR1 GTSNPN, CDR2 SVGIG (reference sequence). The CDR3 DNA sequence: TGTGCCTGGAGTACAGGAAACTCCTACGAGCAGTACTTC. Translation gives CAWSTGNSYEQYF.

The V call is TRBV19, the J call TRBJ2-6; D might be TRBD2 (6 bases). The CDR3 has 18 amino acids. Germline CDR1 and CDR2: LNHDA and SQIVND (reference sequence). Between the trimmed V and J ends, which lost 1 base and 0 bases, there was a span of 13 bases. The CDR3 DNA reads TGTGCCAGTAGTATAGCCGGGACGGGAGCCTCTGGGGCCAACGTCCTGACTTTC. It codes for CASSIAGTGASGANVLTF.

On this clone itself: The sample has other DNA sequences that encode this CDR3 too. V usage is TRBV18 and J usage is TRBJ2-3; 10 bases align to TRBD2. J lost 6 bases, V lost 6 bases, and 12 bases had no gene match. This CDR3 comprises 16 residues. Germline V CDR1 and CDR2: KGHSH, LQKENI. DNA for the CDR3: TGTGCCAGCTCGTCGGGGCTAGCGGGGGATGGGGATACGCAGTATTTT. This translates into CASSSGLAGDGDTQYF.

This chain uses TRBV10-1 with TRBJ1-1; 10 bases are shared with TRBD1. The CDR3 sequence is 14 residues long. The germline V gene encodes CDR1 WNHNN and CDR2 SYGVQD (reference sequence). V lost 4 bases and J lost 3; bases outside the gene matches: 2. CDR3 in DNA: TGCGCCAGCAGTGGACAGGGGGCGGACACTGAAGCTTTCTTT. Its translation is CASSGQGADTEAFF.

V and J are TRBV5-1 and TRBJ2-2; 10 bases are shared with TRBD2. The junction had 7 bases not matched to a gene; V was cut back by 2 bases and J by 9 bases. From germline, CDR1 is SGHRS and CDR2 YFSETQ. The length of the CDR3 is 15 residues. The CDR3 loop reads CASSFLAGDRRELFF. The CDR3 DNA reads TGCGCCAGCAGCTTCCTAGCGGGGGACCGAAGGGAGCTGTTTTTT.

This chain connects TRBV19 to TRBJ1-4; 8 positions match TRBD1. The germline CDR1 and CDR2 sequences are LNHDA and SQIVND (reference sequence). This CDR3 region has 12 residues. V lost 7 bases to trimming and J lost 5 bases; unmatched junction nucleotides: 0. As DNA, the CDR3 is TGTGCCAGTAACAGGGGGAATGAAAAACTGTTTTTT. This sequence encodes CASNRGNEKLFF.

The chain combines TRBV6-5 with TRBJ1-1; D ambiguous. The CDR3 covers 14 residues. Trimming took off 3 bases at V and 5 bases at J, with 13 bases between the two ends. Germline V gene lookup returns CDR1 MNHEY and CDR2 SVGAGI. The CDR3 region is CASSYIISGTEAFF. The CDR3 DNA reads as TGTGCCAGCAGTTATATTATTTCGGGAACTGAAGCTTTCTTT.

V gene TRBV5-5 combines with J gene TRBJ1-5, with a tentative D call TRBD1 (5 bases). The CDR3 has 18 residues. V shed 1 base and J shed 4 bases, with 21 bases lying between them. Germline V CDR1 and CDR2: SGHKS, YYEKEE (reference sequence). The CDR3 reads CASSLFPTGTRSNQPQHF. In DNA, the CDR3 is TGTGCCAGCAGCTTGTTTCCCACCGGGACTAGGAGTAATCAGCCCCAGCATTTT.

The chain combines TRBV14 with TRBJ1-4; unclear D gene. Germline lookup yields CDR1 SGHDN and CDR2 FVKESK. V was pared by 1 base and J by 7 bases, with 7 bases between. This CDR3 comprises 13 residues. The CDR3 DNA sequence: TGTGCCAGCAGCCAAGCCCCCAGTGAAAAACTGTTTTTT. Translating gives CASSQAPSEKLFF.